These 22 T cell receptor beta chains were all obtained from the same sample, sequenced in a study of shared clonotypes between healthy human individuals. Clones were sequenced by immunoSEQ multiplex PCR, and TCRdb holds only the in-frame ones, with some missing. The sample includes approximately 1.4 million clones, approximately 98% of them seen just once. Specimen: naive CD4+ T cells sorted from blood. Stated subset: CD45RA+ positively selected. These receptors were obtained from a man aged 30-40 years in good health.

The chain uses TRBV18 and TRBJ1-2, with 9 positions matching TRBD1. CDR3 length: 14 residues. With V trimmed by 3 bases and J by 7 bases, 6 bases remained unmatched. Germline V gene lookup returns CDR1 KGHSH and CDR2 LQKENI. Here the CDR3 reads CASSPGQGVSGYTF. As DNA, the CDR3 is TGTGCCAGCTCACCGGGACAGGGAGTAAGTGGCTACACCTTC.

The chain has TRBV27 and TRBJ2-3, with TRBD1 matching over 7 bases. Germline CDR1 MNHEY, CDR2 SMNVEV (reference sequence). The CDR3 spans 16 residues. The junction had 8 bases not matched to a gene; V was cut back by 5 bases and J by 0 bases. CDR3 coding DNA: TGTGCCAGCAGTCACGGACAGGAGATGAGCACAGATACGCAGTATTTT. Encoded protein: CASSHGQEMSTDTQYF.

The V gene is TRBV7-9, the J gene TRBJ2-1, with D perhaps matching TRBD1 (6 bases). CDR3 size: 11 residues. The germline V gene encodes CDR1 SEHNR and CDR2 FQNEAQ (reference sequence). Trimming pared 6 bases from V and 10 bases from J, leaving 10 bases between. The CDR3 nucleotides are TGTGCCAGCAGGACAGGACCAGAGCAGTTCTTC. It yields the protein CASRTGPEQFF.

The chain links TRBV5-1 to TRBJ2-7, with TRBD2 matching over 8 bases. Trimming took 7 bases from V and 5 from J; bases not matched to a gene: 8. Germline CDR1 SGHRS, CDR2 YFSETQ. CDR3 length: 13 amino acids. The DNA for the CDR3 is TGCGCCAGCCGCAGCGGGAGTTCCGACGAGCAGTACTTC. Translated, it gives CASRSGSSDEQYF.

The rearrangement uses TRBV5-1 and TRBJ1-1; D ambiguous. Germline assignment: CDR1 SGHRS and CDR2 YFSETQ. The CDR3 has 16 amino acids. V was shortened by 5 bases and J by 0 bases, with 17 bases between the two germline ends. CDR3 protein: CASSSQSGRLNTEAFF. For the CDR3, the DNA is TGCGCCAGCAGTTCCCAGTCCGGACGGTTGAACACTGAAGCTTTCTTT.

In the case of this clone: Other DNA variants within this sample encode the same CDR3. This chain joins TRBV18 and TRBJ2-5; D perhaps matches TRBD2 (7 bases). Germline loops: CDR1 KGHSH, CDR2 LQKENI. The CDR3 runs to 15 residues. Trimming cost V 2 bases and J 4 bases, with 14 bases left between them. The CDR3 sequence is CASSPGTGGRETQYF. CDR3 in DNA: TGTGCCAGCTCACCAGGGACCGGGGGGCGAGAGACCCAGTACTTC.

The chain links TRBV4-1 to TRBJ1-5; D not certain. Germline V gives CDR1 MGHRA, CDR2 YSYEKL. The CDR3 is 13 residues long. With 6 bases removed from V and 7 bases from J, the gap between germline ends came to 13 bases. In nucleotides, the CDR3 is TGCGCCAGCAGAGGACCCGGAAACCAGCCCCAGCATTTT. Amino acid sequence: CASRGPGNQPQHF.

A remark on this clone: The junction differs from germline at one of its ends, possibly a read error. The chain couples TRBV19 to TRBJ2-3; 11 bases line up with TRBD2. The length of the CDR3 is 14 residues. Germline values: CDR1 LNHDA, CDR2 SQIVND (reference sequence). The CDR3 spells CASRIAGGSDTQYF. As DNA, the CDR3 is TGTGCCAGTAGAATAGCGGGAGGGTCAGATACGCAGTATTTT.

V is TRBV6-1 and J is TRBJ2-5; D possibly matches TRBD1 or TRBD2 (5 bases each). CDR3 length: 13 amino acids. Per the germline V gene, CDR1 is MNHNS and CDR2 is SASEGT. Trimming took 8 bases from V and 2 from J, leaving 12 bases between them. The DNA of the CDR3 is TGTGCCAGCGGGGGTTGGGAACAAGAGACCCAGTACTTC. Its protein is CASGGWEQETQYF.

This sequence joins TRBV5-4 and TRBJ2-3; a possible D gene is TRBD1 (6 bases). Trimming left V 2 bases short and J 3 bases short, with 19 bases between. The CDR3 runs 17 residues. The germline CDR1 and CDR2 sequences are SGHNT and YYREEE (reference sequence). This CDR3 is CASSFQGGLRSTDTQYF. The DNA for the CDR3 is TGTGCCAGCAGCTTCCAAGGGGGATTGCGGAGTACAGATACGCAGTATTTT.

The V call is TRBV5-1, the J call TRBJ1-1; D is perhaps TRBD1 (5 bases). Trimming pared 2 bases from V and 11 bases from J, leaving 19 bases between. Germline V gene data show CDR1 as SGHRS and CDR2 as YFSETQ. CDR3 length: 14 amino acids. CDR3 bases: TGCGCCAGCAGCTTACGCGACAGTGGAGCGGGGGCTTTCTTT. Its protein is CASSLRDSGAGAFF.

The chain links TRBV5-1 to TRBJ2-3; weak D call: TRBD2 (6 bases). This CDR3 spans 15 amino acids. V lost 4 bases and J lost 4, with 16 bases in between. CDR1 and CDR2 (germline): SGHRS, YFSETQ. The CDR3 loop is CASSLGLLKPDTQYF. CDR3 sequence (DNA): TGCGCCAGCAGCCTGGGACTGCTTAAACCAGATACGCAGTATTTT.

V and J are TRBV19 and TRBJ2-2, with 9 positions matching TRBD1. V was clipped by 4 bases and J by 0 bases; unmatched bases: 9. CDR1 and CDR2 from the germline V gene are LNHDA and SQIVND (reference sequence). This CDR3 has 18 residues. The CDR3 nucleotides read TGTGCCAGTAGTAATCGGAACAGGGGGCCCACGAACACCGGGGAGCTGTTTTTT. It translates to CASSNRNRGPTNTGELFF.

V is TRBV7-2 and J is TRBJ2-7; 7 bases are a match to TRBD1. Germline CDR1 SGHTA, CDR2 FQGNSA. V dropped 4 bases and J dropped 2; count of bases not matched to a gene: 5. This CDR3 has 14 residues. CDR3 protein: CASSSVGTAYEQYF. CDR3 nucleotides: TGTGCCAGCAGCTCCGTGGGGACAGCCTACGAGCAGTACTTC.

This sequence joins TRBV14 and TRBJ2-1, with D maybe TRBD2 (7 bases). The CDR3 is 17 amino acids. V lost 1 base to trimming and J lost 9 bases, with 22 bases between them. Germline CDR1 and CDR2: SGHDN and FVKESK. The CDR3 bases are TGTGCCAGCAGCCAAGGTCCTGGCGGTCGGGGGGCGCGTGAGCAGTTCTTC. It codes for CASSQGPGGRGAREQFF. Complete variable domain (other parts from reference TRBV14 and TRBJ2-1): EAGVTQFPSHSVIEKGQTVTLRCDPISGHDNLYWYRRVMGKEIKFLLHFVKESKQDESGMPNNRFLAERTGGTYSTLKVQPAELEDSGVYFCASSQGPGGRGAREQFFGPGTRLTVL.

The CDR3 loop reads CASSSLLGTDTQYF. The CDR3 DNA sequence: TGCGCCAGCAGCTCCTTACTCGGCACAGATACGCAGTATTTT. The rearrangement uses TRBV5-1 and TRBJ2-3; D unresolved. The CDR3 spans 14 residues. Trimming removed 3 bases from V and 1 base from J, with 9 bases in between. Germline V CDR1 and CDR2: SGHRS, YFSETQ.

The chain couples TRBV5-4 to TRBJ2-1; 9 bases agree with TRBD2. Unmatched junction bases numbered 1, after V lost 0 bases and J lost 6 bases. Germline V gene data show CDR1 as SGHNT and CDR2 as YYREEE (reference sequence). This CDR3 is 14 amino acids long. This CDR3 is CASSLETSGNEQFF. CDR3 DNA sequence: TGTGCCAGCAGCTTGGAGACTAGCGGCAATGAGCAGTTCTTC.

The genes are TRBV5-6 and TRBJ2-1, with 9 bases lining up with TRBD2. Germline V gives CDR1 SGHDT, CDR2 YYEEEE. V was clipped by 0 bases and J by 7 bases; unmatched bases: 5. The CDR3 is 15 amino acids. The CDR3 here is CASSLGGRANNEQFF. DNA for the CDR3: TGTGCCAGCAGCTTGGGCGGGAGGGCCAATAATGAGCAGTTCTTC.

The table lists this clone with a count of one. The chain recombines TRBV7-6 with TRBJ2-1; TRBD2 agrees at 15 bases. This CDR3 comprises 20 residues. After removal of 5 bases from V and 7 bases from J, the junction contained 18 bases not matched to a gene. In germline, CDR1 is SGHVS, CDR2 FNYEAQ. The CDR3 bases are TGTGCCAGCAGCCCCCGGACTAGCGGGAGGGCCTACCCGGGGGCGAATGAGCAGTTCTTC. Amino acids: CASSPRTSGRAYPGANEQFF.

The genes are TRBV5-5 and TRBJ2-7, with D possibly matching TRBD1 (5 bases). Germline CDR1 is SGHKS and CDR2 is YYEKEE (reference sequence). The V and J ends lost 7 bases and 3 bases respectively, with 11 bases between them. The CDR3 loop spans 12 amino acids. Here the CDR3 reads CASSGLGYEQYF. In DNA, the CDR3 is TGTGCCAGCTCAGGGTTAGGCTACGAGCAGTACTTC. The full variable domain, completed using reference TRBV5-5 and TRBJ2-7, is DAGVTQSPTHLIKTRGQQVTLRCSPISGHKSVSWYQQVLGQGPQFIFQYYEKEERGRGNFPDRFSARQFPNYSSELNVNALLLGDSALYLCASSGLGYEQYFGPGTRLTVT.

V gene TRBV14 combines with J gene TRBJ2-7; D gene uncertain. The V gene's germline CDR1 is SGHDN and CDR2 FVKESK. The CDR3 covers 14 residues. The V end lost 3 bases, the J end lost 4 bases, and 13 bases lay between the germline ends. CDR3 DNA: TGTGCCAGCAGCCAGCGCAGACTGAGTTACGAGCAGTACTTC. It translates to CASSQRRLSYEQYF.

This chain connects TRBV11-2 to TRBJ1-1; no firm D call. CDR1 and CDR2 (germline): SGHAT, FQNNGV. Trimming stripped 2 bases from V and 10 bases from J, with 14 bases between. The CDR3 sequence is 13 residues long. This CDR3 reads CASSLRTPNIAFF. Here the CDR3 DNA reads TGTGCCAGCAGCTTAAGAACCCCGAATATAGCTTTCTTT.